The clone carrying this T cell receptor (beta chain) was detected a few times. Its antigen is unknown. This sample stems from a study of cytomegalovirus exposure and HLA in healthy donors. At the level of the study: An earlier analysis identified fewer than 130 million unique TCR beta sequences in 150 million to 200 million T cells.

Study-level points and caveats: A later analysis associated roughly 15,000 TCR beta sequences with HLA alleles at a 0.05 false discovery rate.

The V end was cut by 4 bases, the J end by 6 bases, with 23 bases between. The CDR3 is made up of 16 amino acids. Germline CDR1 SGHNT, CDR2 YYREEE (reference sequence). 13 Jbeta primers and 60 Vbeta primers were used for the PCR. Here immunoSEQ multiplex PCR was the method, and the copy in TCRdb shows in-frame clones only, minus some. The sample contains some 130,000 clones, around 86% of which appear only once. Material: PBMCs. The rearrangement uses TRBV5-4 and TRBJ2-7; tentatively, D is TRBD1 (6 bases). The TCR was taken from a man between 18 and 35 years old in good health and CMV-seronegative. CDR3 in amino acids: CASSPVSGIPTGEQYF. The CDR3 region has the DNA TGTGCCAGCAGCCCTGTATCAGGAATCCCGACAGGCGAGCAGTACTTC.